Below, 12 T cell receptor beta chains from the same sample are listed, as sequenced in a study of blood T cell repertoires in COVID-19. This table comes from immunoSEQ multiplex PCR, and its TCRdb copy is limited to in-frame clones, with some not included. In the table there are about 210,000 clones, around 88% of which are singletons. Sample: PBMCs or T cells enriched from blood (not recorded which). The receptors were sampled from a woman aged 35 to 49 with acute COVID-19.

The chain joins TRBV3-1 (or the pseudogene TRBV3-2) to TRBJ2-6; 7 bases map to TRBD1. The germline gives CDR1 LGHDT, CDR2 YNNKEL (reference sequence). The CDR3 runs to 17 residues. With V trimmed by 4 bases and J by 0 bases, 6 bases remained unmatched. CDR3 bases: TGTGCCAGCAGCCCCGGGACAGTTCCCTCTGGGGCCAACGTCCTGACTTTC. Its translation is CASSPGTVPSGANVLTF.

The V call is TRBV18, the J call TRBJ2-2; the D gene is possibly TRBD1 (6 bases). The CDR3 is made up of 16 amino acids. V lost 3 bases and J lost 1, with 12 bases in between. Germline V CDR1 and CDR2: KGHSH, LQKENI. In nucleotides, the CDR3 is TGTGCCAGCTCACCGCAGATGACAGGGAACACCGGGGAGCTGTTTTTT. This gives the protein CASSPQMTGNTGELFF.

This chain uses TRBV10-2 with TRBJ1-2; no reliable D call. Trimming shortened V by 0 bases and J by 8 bases, and 13 bases separated the two germline ends. The V gene's germline CDR1 is WSHSY and CDR2 SAAADI. The CDR3 is 14 amino acids. The CDR3 loop reads CASSESRWREGYTF. CDR3 bases: TGCGCCAGCAGTGAGTCTCGGTGGAGGGAGGGCTACACCTTC.

The chain couples TRBV3-1 (or the pseudogene TRBV3-2) to TRBJ2-2; D uncertain. The germline gives CDR1 LGHDT, CDR2 YNNKEL (reference sequence). The CDR3 runs 16 residues. The V and J ends lost 3 bases and 1 base respectively, with 12 bases between them. CDR3 amino acids: CASSQDTNLNTGELFF. The CDR3 region has the DNA TGTGCCAGCAGCCAGGATACTAACTTGAACACCGGGGAGCTGTTTTTT.

This clone was detected once. The chain links TRBV19 to TRBJ1-1; TRBD1 matches at 9 bases. This CDR3 has 14 amino acids. V lost 7 bases, J lost 8 bases, and 11 bases stayed unmatched. The germline V gene encodes CDR1 LNHDA and CDR2 SQIVND (reference sequence). The chain's CDR3 is CASKAHRGPDEAFF. The CDR3 DNA is TGTGCCAGTAAGGCCCACAGGGGGCCGGACGAAGCTTTCTTT. Complete variable domain (other parts from reference TRBV19 and TRBJ1-1): DGGITQSPKYLFRKEGQNVTLSCEQNLNHDAMYWYRQDPGQGLRLIYYSQIVNDFQKGDIAEGYSVSREKKESFPLTVTSAQKNPTAFYLCASKAHRGPDEAFFGQGTRLTVV.

This clone was seen only once. The chain employs TRBV27 and TRBJ2-7, with TRBD1 matching 7 bases. The CDR3 totals 14 residues. Losses at the gene ends were 8 bases for V and 0 bases for J; bases not matched to a gene: 7. Germline V gives CDR1 MNHEY, CDR2 SMNVEV (reference sequence). The CDR3 region is CASQGQSSSYEQYF. CDR3 in DNA: TGTGCCAGCCAGGGACAGTCGAGCTCCTACGAGCAGTACTTC.

The chain carries TRBV5-1 and TRBJ2-5; 10 positions match TRBD1. Per the germline V gene, CDR1 is SGHRS and CDR2 is YFSETQ. The CDR3 has 15 amino acids. Trimming cost V 1 base and J 4 bases; bases outside gene matches: 4. Written as DNA, the CDR3 is TGCGCCAGCAGCTTGTCTGGACAGGGGGGAGAGACCCAGTACTTC. Translation: CASSLSGQGGETQYF.

The chain combines TRBV6-5 with TRBJ1-4; 7 bases line up with TRBD1. The trim removed 4 bases at V and 7 bases at J, leaving 9 bases unmatched. Germline values: CDR1 MNHEY, CDR2 SVGAGI. The CDR3 is made up of 15 amino acids. CDR3 sequence (DNA): TGTGCCAGCAGTTTACAGGGGTTATCGAGTGAAAAACTGTTTTTT. Translated: CASSLQGLSSEKLFF.

The chain carries TRBV5-1 and TRBJ1-6, with 8 bases lining up with TRBD1. V shed 3 bases, J shed 6 bases, and the junction held 8 bases outside the gene matches. Germline loops: CDR1 SGHRS, CDR2 YFSETQ. The CDR3 spans 16 residues. CDR3 region: CASSWDRQGTNSPLHF. CDR3 bases: TGCGCCAGCAGCTGGGACCGACAGGGGACTAATTCACCCCTCCACTTT.

This clone showed up just once. The chain recombines TRBV28 with TRBJ1-5; the D is unclear. V was trimmed by 10 bases and J by 6 bases, leaving 19 bases between them. This CDR3 comprises 14 residues. The germline CDR1 and CDR2 sequences are MDHEN and SYDVKM. CDR3 sequence: CATSKEREGQPQHF. The CDR3 DNA reads as TGTGCCACCTCGAAGGAAAGGGAGGGTCAGCCCCAGCATTTT.

The chain combines TRBV30 with TRBJ1-2; the D gene is possibly TRBD1 (6 bases). Germline CDR1 and CDR2: GTSNPN and SVGIG (reference sequence). CDR3 length: 12 residues. CDR3 protein: CARRGGIYGYTF. The CDR3 DNA sequence: TGTGCTCGCCGGGGGGGCATCTATGGCTACACCTTC.

The genes are TRBV4-1 and TRBJ1-3; TRBD1 agrees at 9 bases. This CDR3 region has 18 residues. The junction had 11 bases not matched to a gene; V was cut back by 1 base and J by 4 bases. Germline CDR1 and CDR2: MGHRA and YSYEKL. The CDR3 reads CASSQATRDRVGGNTIYF. CDR3 bases: TGCGCCAGCAGCCAAGCGACCCGGGACAGGGTAGGCGGAAACACCATATATTTT.